The table lists the clone carrying this T cell receptor beta chain with a count of one. Its antigen is not identified. TCRdb keeps only in-frame clones here, not all; method: immunoSEQ multiplex PCR. The data show over 65,000 clones, with 91% seen just once and 6.5% to 8.5% held by the top ten. The germline gives CDR1 MNHEY, CDR2 SVGAGI. Trimming stripped 2 bases from V and 3 bases from J, with 17 bases between. This CDR3 is 16 amino acids long. The sample belongs to a study of graft-versus-host responses after intestinal transplantation. Study-wide context: Grafts that recipients had were multivisceral, liver-intestinal, or isolated intestinal transplants.

This chain links TRBV6-5 with TRBJ2-7; the D gene is possibly TRBD1 (5 bases). The clonotype originates from a human donor who was the organ donor for an intestinal transplant. Sequenced here: unstimulated CD8+ T cells sorted from spleen or lymph node cells, sampled before transplant. The CDR3 DNA sequence: TGTGCCAGCAGTTACCTTCTTAGGGGTCCGAACTACGAGCAGTACTTC. It is translated as CASSYLLRGPNYEQYF.